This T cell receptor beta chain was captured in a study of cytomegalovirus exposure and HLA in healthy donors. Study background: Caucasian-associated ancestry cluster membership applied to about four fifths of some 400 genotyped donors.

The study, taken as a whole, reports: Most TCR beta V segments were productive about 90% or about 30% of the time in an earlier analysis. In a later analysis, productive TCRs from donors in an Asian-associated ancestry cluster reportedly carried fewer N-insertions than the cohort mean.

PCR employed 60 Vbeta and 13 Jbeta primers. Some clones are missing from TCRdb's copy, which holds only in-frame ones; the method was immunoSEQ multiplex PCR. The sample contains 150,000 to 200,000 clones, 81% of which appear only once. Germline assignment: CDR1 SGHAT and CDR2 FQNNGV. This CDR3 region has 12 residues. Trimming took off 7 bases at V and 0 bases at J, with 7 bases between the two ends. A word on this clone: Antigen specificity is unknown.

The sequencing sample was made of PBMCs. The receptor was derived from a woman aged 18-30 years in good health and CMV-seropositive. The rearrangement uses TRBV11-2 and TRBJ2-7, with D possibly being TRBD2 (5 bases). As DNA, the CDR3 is TGTGCCAGCACCGAGGGCTCCTACGAGCAGTACGTC. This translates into CASTEGSYEQYV.